This entry lists 21 T cell receptor beta chains sequenced from one sample in a study of blood T cell repertoires in COVID-19. The assay was immunoSEQ multiplex PCR, and TCRdb's table has in-frame clones only and misses some. The table shows 70,000 or so clones, with 70% to 80% occurring only once. Sequences were obtained from peripheral blood. Receptor source: a woman in her 70s with acute or convalescent COVID-19.

CDR3 in DNA: TGTGCCAGTAGCGGGACAGGGAGGTACAATGAGCAGTTCTTC. Amino acids: CASSGTGRYNEQFF. The chain couples TRBV19 to TRBJ2-1, with 9 bases fitting TRBD1. CDR3 length: 14 residues. CDR1 is LNHDA and CDR2 is SQIVND in the germline V gene (reference sequence). J gave up 4 bases and V 6 bases, and 4 bases lay outside the gene matches.

The J gene is TRBJ2-3, the V gene TRBV7-9; D not certain. Per germline, CDR1 SEHNR and CDR2 FQNEAQ (reference sequence). The CDR3 covers 15 residues. Trimming took 5 bases from V and 0 from J, leaving 12 bases between them. DNA for the CDR3: TGTGCCAGCAGCGCCGGAGCCCCTAGCACAGATACGCAGTATTTT. It translates to CASSAGAPSTDTQYF.

The chain recombines TRBV27 with TRBJ2-1; maybe TRBD2 (6 bases). The CDR3 length is 19 residues. Looked up from germline, CDR1 is MNHEY and CDR2 is SMNVEV (reference sequence). Trimming stripped 5 bases from V and 4 bases from J, with 27 bases between. The CDR3 DNA reads TGTGCCAGCAGTCTAATACCCGCCGGGATAGCGGAAGCATACAATGAGCAGTTCTTC. Translating it yields CASSLIPAGIAEAYNEQFF.

The V call is TRBV10-3, the J call TRBJ1-4, with 7 bases that match TRBD1. This CDR3 is built from 14 residues. The germline V gene encodes CDR1 ENHRY and CDR2 SYGVKD. The V gene end was trimmed by 4 bases and the J gene end by 5 bases; junction bases not matched to a gene: 4. The CDR3 region has the DNA TGTGCCATCAGTGGGGGACAGAGGAATGAAAAACTGTTTTTT. This gives the protein CAISGGQRNEKLFF.

The table lists this clone with a count of one. The chain couples TRBV15 to TRBJ2-1; 9 bases fit TRBD2. The length of the CDR3 is 17 residues. Germline assignment: CDR1 LNHNV and CDR2 YYDKDF (reference sequence). The V segment lost 0 bases and the J segment 8 bases; nucleotides outside the gene matches: 11. The chain's CDR3 is CATSREPGGLARDEQFF. The CDR3 region has the DNA TGTGCCACCAGCAGAGAGCCGGGGGGACTAGCTCGCGATGAGCAGTTCTTC.

This sequence joins TRBV6-5 and TRBJ2-2, with 7 bases that match TRBD1. Trimming took 6 bases from V and 0 from J; bases not matched to a gene: 4. The CDR3 runs 15 residues. Germline lookup yields CDR1 MNHEY and CDR2 SVGAGI. The CDR3: CASRPTGTNTGELFF. CDR3 nucleotide sequence: TGTGCCAGCAGACCGACAGGGACGAACACCGGGGAGCTGTTTTTT.

This rearrangement joins TRBV28 to TRBJ1-2; D might be TRBD1 (5 bases). This CDR3 is 13 amino acids long. The germline gives CDR1 MDHEN, CDR2 SYDVKM. Trimming pared 7 bases from V and 8 bases from J, leaving 17 bases between. DNA for the CDR3: TGTGCCAGCACCCCGGGGGGGGAGGGAGGCTACACCTTC. The encoded protein is CASTPGGEGGYTF.

The rearrangement joins TRBV27 to TRBJ2-1; tentatively, D is TRBD2 (5 bases). The V and J ends lost 0 bases and 2 bases respectively, with 8 bases between them. CDR1 and CDR2 (germline): MNHEY, SMNVEV (reference sequence). The CDR3 covers 15 residues. CDR3 nucleotides: TGTGCCAGCAGTTTATCGGAGGCGGCCTACAATGAGCAGTTCTTC. The encoded protein is CASSLSEAAYNEQFF.

This sequence joins TRBV7-2 and TRBJ1-5, with D maybe TRBD1 (5 bases). Trimming took 2 bases from V and 1 from J, leaving 12 bases between them. This CDR3 is built from 16 residues. Germline-derived CDR1 and CDR2 are SGHTA and FQGNSA. The CDR3 sequence: CASSLSPPGSNQPQHF. For the CDR3, the DNA is TGTGCCAGCAGCTTATCGCCTCCAGGGAGCAATCAGCCCCAGCATTTT.

This clone was seen more than once but under ten times. The chain employs TRBV5-4 and TRBJ1-6, with 9 bases aligning to TRBD1. The trim removed 4 bases at V and 2 bases at J, leaving 4 bases unmatched. The germline gives CDR1 SGHNT, CDR2 YYREEE (reference sequence). CDR3 length equals 16 residues. CDR3 in amino acids: CASSGGQGPYNSPLHF. The CDR3 DNA follows: TGTGCCAGCAGCGGCGGACAGGGGCCCTATAATTCACCCCTCCACTTT.

This rearrangement joins TRBV6-5 to TRBJ1-1; a weak D match, TRBD1 (5 bases). Germline-derived CDR1 and CDR2 are MNHEY and SVGAGI. The CDR3 loop spans 13 amino acids. With 4 bases removed from V and 4 bases from J, the gap between germline ends came to 10 bases. As DNA, the CDR3 is TGTGCCAGCAGTTCGACAGTAAGCACTGAAGCTTTCTTT. Encoded protein: CASSSTVSTEAFF.

CDR3 DNA: TGTGCCAGCTCACCAGTTCGCGATAATCAGCCCCAGCATTTT. It yields the protein CASSPVRDNQPQHF. The chain recombines TRBV18 with TRBJ1-5; D unclear. Germline V CDR1 and CDR2: KGHSH, LQKENI. V lost 2 bases and J lost 4, with 9 bases in between. This CDR3 region has 14 residues.

CDR3 DNA: TGTGCCAGCAGCGGCCCCGAAGGGGTAGATGGGGAAAAACTGTTTTTT. Translation gives CASSGPEGVDGEKLFF. The V gene is TRBV5-6, the J gene TRBJ1-4; possibly TRBD1 for D (5 bases). Trimming took off 4 bases at V and 8 bases at J, with 21 bases between the two ends. The length of the CDR3 is 16 residues. Germline V gene lookup returns CDR1 SGHDT and CDR2 YYEEEE. Complete variable domain (other parts from reference TRBV5-6 and TRBJ1-4): DAGVTQSPTHLIKTRGQQVTLRCSPKSGHDTVSWYQQALGQGPQFIFQYYEEEERQRGNFPDRFSGHQFPNYSSELNVNALLLGDSALYLCASSGPEGVDGEKLFFGSGTQLSVL.

This chain joins TRBV25-1 and TRBJ2-5; D perhaps matches TRBD2 (5 bases). Germline CDR1 reads MGHDK; CDR2 reads SYGVNS. The length of the CDR3 is 13 residues. With 3 bases removed from V and 4 bases from J, the gap between germline ends came to 9 bases. The CDR3 DNA reads as TGTGCCAGCAGTGACACTAGTGGAGAGACCCAGTACTTC. This encodes CASSDTSGETQYF.

This chain connects TRBV5-8 to TRBJ2-2, with D possibly matching TRBD2 (5 bases). CDR1 is SGHTS and CDR2 is YDEGEE in the germline V gene. There are 13 residues in the CDR3. V was shortened by 1 base and J by 5 bases, with 6 bases between the two germline ends. The CDR3 is CASSLTGTGELFF. DNA of the CDR3: TGTGCCAGCAGCTTGACGGGAACCGGGGAGCTGTTTTTT. Variable domain in full (rest from reference TRBV5-8 and TRBJ2-2): EAGVTQSPTHLIKTRGQQATLRCSPISGHTSVYWYQQALGLGLQFLLWYDEGEERNRGNFPPRFSGRQFPNYSSELNVNALELEDSALYLCASSLTGTGELFFGEGSRLTVL.

This clone was counted a single time. This chain uses TRBV5-1 with TRBJ1-2; tentatively, D is TRBD1 (5 bases). Trimming cost V 0 bases and J 6 bases, with 12 bases left between them. This CDR3 has 14 residues. Germline V gene sequence: CDR1 SGHRS, CDR2 YFSETQ. This CDR3 reads CASSLAHQGNGYTF. Here the CDR3 DNA reads TGCGCCAGCAGCTTGGCCCATCAGGGTAATGGCTACACCTTC.

J is TRBJ2-3 and V is TRBV5-1; D not resolved. The CDR3 spans 15 residues. Germline V lookup: CDR1 SGHRS, CDR2 YFSETQ. V shed 4 bases and J shed 0 bases, with 12 bases lying between them. The CDR3 protein is CASSVSPSSTDTQYF. The CDR3 DNA follows: TGCGCCAGCAGCGTCAGTCCCTCTAGCACAGATACGCAGTATTTT.

This chain links TRBV4-1 with TRBJ1-1, with 8 nucleotides matching TRBD1. CDR1 is MGHRA, CDR2 YSYEKL, per germline. The CDR3 length is 15 residues. With 0 bases clipped from V and 1 base from J, the junction kept 1 base outside the gene matches. This chain's CDR3 is CASSQEGTGNTEAFF. In nucleotides, the CDR3 is TGCGCCAGCAGCCAAGAAGGGACAGGGAACACTGAAGCTTTCTTT.

This chain connects TRBV5-1 to TRBJ1-6, with TRBD1 identical over 7 bases. Germline V gene lookup returns CDR1 SGHRS and CDR2 YFSETQ. The CDR3 contains 14 residues. V lost 4 bases, J lost 5 bases, and 3 bases stayed unmatched. CDR3 bases: TGCGCCAGCAGCCGCGACAGGGATAATTCACCCCTCCACTTT. Protein product: CASSRDRDNSPLHF.

The chain combines TRBV19 with TRBJ2-1; D may be TRBD1 (6 bases). The germline V gene has CDR1 LNHDA and CDR2 SQIVND (reference sequence). The CDR3 runs to 14 residues. V was trimmed by 0 bases and J by 9 bases, leaving 12 bases between them. This CDR3 reads CASSIDQRTVEQFF. CDR3 nucleotide sequence: TGTGCCAGTAGTATAGATCAGCGGACAGTTGAGCAGTTCTTC.

V and J are TRBV2 and TRBJ2-2; 8 positions match TRBD1. V trimming: 6 bases; J trimming: 4 bases; junction bases outside the gene matches: 7. This CDR3 comprises 15 residues. Germline-derived CDR1 and CDR2 are SNHLY and FYNNEI. The CDR3 is CASSPPGQVTGELFF. Here the CDR3 DNA reads TGTGCCAGCAGCCCCCCGGGACAGGTCACCGGGGAGCTGTTTTTT.